These T cell receptor beta chains were read from a single sample in a study of T cells in Graves' hyperthyroidism and ophthalmopathy. TCRdb redid the calling of the multiplex PCR reads with MiXCR, one entry per CDR3 protein. The sample holds 300,000 to 450,000 distinct CDR3 sequences, about 15% seen once. Sequencing input: blood. Receptors were obtained from a young woman with Graves' ophthalmopathy. CDR3s include the opening cysteine and the closing phenylalanine or tryptophan. Fields, in order: clone size, V gene, J gene, D gene, CDR3 DNA, CDR3 protein. The D gene is left open where the match is weak. Not all rows give a size; the values are once, few, many and, for expanded clones, a class.

size: many; V: TRBV5-1; J: TRBJ2-5; D: TRBD1; DNA: TGCGCCAGCAGCATCCTCTCTCCGGACAGGGGAGGTAGAGAGACCCAGTACTTC; CDR3: CASSILSPDRGGRETQYF
size: few; V: TRBV9; J: TRBJ2-5; D: TRBD2; DNA: TGTGCCAGCAGCGTGGCGGGGGGGCCGGGGGAGACCCAGTACTTC; CDR3: CASSVAGGPGETQYF
size: few; V: TRBV15; J: TRBJ2-7; D: TRBD1; DNA: TGTGCCACCAGGGGTACAGGGGGGCTAGTAAACGAGCAGTACTTC; CDR3: CATRGTGGLVNEQYF
size: many; V: TRBV7-9; J: TRBJ1-2; D: TRBD1; DNA: TGTGCCAGCAGCTTGGGGTACGGGGACAGGGACCAAGATGGCTACACCTTC; CDR3: CASSLGYGDRDQDGYTF
size: many; V: TRBV12-3/TRBV12-4; J: TRBJ2-3; D: TRBD2; DNA: TGTGCCAGCAGCCTAAATAGCGGGGGAGGAGATACGCAGTATTTT; CDR3: CASSLNSGGGDTQYF
size: NA; V: TRBV9; J: TRBJ1-5; D: NA; DNA: TGTGCCAGCAGCTCTGACGGGAACCCTAATCAGCCCCAGCATTTT; CDR3: CASSSDGNPNQPQHF
size: many; V: TRBV7-8; J: TRBJ2-7; D: NA; DNA: TGTGCCAGCAGCTTAGCAACTAGTAACGAGCAGTACTTC; CDR3: CASSLATSNEQYF
size: few; V: TRBV6-1; J: TRBJ1-4; D: NA; DNA: TGTGCCAGCAGGGTAACTAATGAAAAACTGTTTTTT; CDR3: CASRVTNEKLFF
size: many; V: TRBV7-2; J: TRBJ2-7; D: TRBD1; DNA: TGTGCCAGCAGCTTACGACAGGGGGGCTACGAGCAGTACTTC; CDR3: CASSLRQGGYEQYF
size: many; V: TRBV15; J: TRBJ2-2; D: NA; DNA: TGTGCCACCAGCAGAGATGTGGGGACCGGGGAGCTGTTTTTT; CDR3: CATSRDVGTGELFF
size: many; V: TRBV4-2; J: TRBJ2-5; D: NA; DNA: TGTGCCAGCAGCCAAGAAGGTTGGGTGGAAGAGACCCAGTACTTC; CDR3: CASSQEGWVEETQYF
size: many; V: TRBV9; J: TRBJ2-5; D: TRBD2; DNA: TGTGCCAGCAGCACCGGGACTACGATTCCCTTAGGGACCCAGTACTTC; CDR3: CASSTGTTIPLGTQYF
size: many; V: TRBV30; J: TRBJ1-3; D: NA; DNA: TGTGCTTCGGATTCTGGAAACACCATATATTTT; CDR3: CASDSGNTIYF
size: many; V: TRBV15; J: TRBJ2-3; D: NA; DNA: TGTGCCACCAGCAGAGATCGAGATACGCAGTATTTT; CDR3: CATSRDRDTQYF
size: few; V: TRBV19; J: TRBJ1-4; D: NA; DNA: TGTGCCAGTAAAAGATCAACTAATGAAAAACTGTTTTTT; CDR3: CASKRSTNEKLFF
size: many; V: TRBV10-3; J: TRBJ1-1; D: TRBD1; DNA: TGTGCCATCTCCCCGCCCGGGACAGCCACTGAAGCTTTCTTT; CDR3: CAISPPGTATEAFF
size: few; V: TRBV29-1; J: TRBJ2-1; D: NA; DNA: TGCAGCGCTTTATTCGGGGAGCAGTTCTTC; CDR3: CSALFGEQFF
size: NA; V: TRBV14; J: TRBJ1-2; D: NA; DNA: TGTGCCAGCAGCCAGCAATTTCACTATGGCTACACCTTC; CDR3: CASSQQFHYGYTF
size: NA; V: TRBV13; J: TRBJ1-1; D: NA; DNA: TGTGCCAGCAGGCCAACCGGGACTTACCTAGGGGCTTTCTTT; CDR3: CASRPTGTYLGAFF
size: few; V: TRBV10-1; J: TRBJ2-3; D: TRBD1; DNA: TGCGCCAGCAGTGAGACAAGGACAGGGTGGACAGATACGCAGTATTTT; CDR3: CASSETRTGWTDTQYF
size: many; V: TRBV10-3; J: TRBJ1-1; D: NA; DNA: TGTGCCATCAGTGTGGAATCCCACATTGAAGCTTTCTTT; CDR3: CAISVESHIEAFF
size: many; V: TRBV28; J: TRBJ1-2; D: NA; DNA: TGTGCCAGCAGTTTAAAGTCAGTTGTTGGGAACTATGGCTACACCTTC; CDR3: CASSLKSVVGNYGYTF
size: many; V: TRBV7-8; J: TRBJ2-5; D: TRBD2; DNA: TGTGCCAGCAGCTTAGATCTTAGCGGGGGGGAAGAGACCCAGTACTTC; CDR3: CASSLDLSGGEETQYF
size: many; V: TRBV7-9; J: TRBJ2-2; D: NA; DNA: TGTGCCAGCAGCTTCCCATCCCGCGGCGCGAACACCGGGGAGCTGTTTTTT; CDR3: CASSFPSRGANTGELFF
size: many; V: TRBV5-1; J: TRBJ1-5; D: NA; DNA: TGCGCCAGCAGCTTGGAAGGGCGGGGGAATCAGCCCCAGCATTTT; CDR3: CASSLEGRGNQPQHF
size: many; V: TRBV20-1; J: TRBJ1-1; D: NA; DNA: TGCAGTGCTAGGCGAGGGGCCACTGAAGCTTTCTTT; CDR3: CSARRGATEAFF
size: many; V: TRBV14; J: TRBJ1-2; D: TRBD1; DNA: TGTGCCAGCGGGACAGGGATGGACTATGGCTACACCTTC; CDR3: CASGTGMDYGYTF
size: many; V: TRBV2; J: TRBJ2-4; D: NA; DNA: TGTGCCAGCAGGCGCTGGGCCACAGCCAAAAACATTCAGTACTTC; CDR3: CASRRWATAKNIQYF
size: many; V: TRBV20-1; J: TRBJ1-3; D: NA; DNA: TGCAGTGCTAGAGATTTGGACCCTAGCTCTGGAAACACCATATATTTT; CDR3: CSARDLDPSSGNTIYF
size: few; V: TRBV6-1; J: TRBJ1-1; D: TRBD1; DNA: TGTGCCAGCAGTCGGTGGACAGGTGAAGCTTTCTTT; CDR3: CASSRWTGEAFF
size: NA; V: TRBV5-4; J: TRBJ2-2; D: NA; DNA: TGTGCCAGCAGCTTCGGGGCGGTGGGAGTCGGGGAGCTGTTTTTT; CDR3: CASSFGAVGVGELFF
size: many; V: TRBV20-1; J: TRBJ2-2; D: NA; DNA: TGCAGTGCTAGATCTACTCAGGATTTGAACACCGGGGAGCTGTTTTTT; CDR3: CSARSTQDLNTGELFF
size: many; V: TRBV6-1; J: TRBJ1-2; D: TRBD1; DNA: TGTGCCAGCACAGGGGGGGCCGGCTATGGCTACACCTTC; CDR3: CASTGGAGYGYTF
size: few; V: TRBV6-2/TRBV6-3; J: TRBJ1-5; D: TRBD1; DNA: TGTGCCAGCAGCGTAGACAGGGGCTCTCAGCCCCAGCATTTT; CDR3: CASSVDRGSQPQHF
size: NA; V: TRBV13; J: TRBJ2-7; D: TRBD2; DNA: TGTGCCAGCAGCGGCTGGCGGGGGAGCTCCTACGAGCAGTACTTC; CDR3: CASSGWRGSSYEQYF
size: many; V: TRBV28; J: TRBJ1-1; D: NA; DNA: TGTGCCAGCAGTTTAGAAGGCCTAGCGGGCAACACTGAAGCTTTCTTT; CDR3: CASSLEGLAGNTEAFF
size: many; V: TRBV28; J: TRBJ2-3; D: NA; DNA: TGTGCCAGCAGTTTAAATCGGAGGGGGAGGACAGATACGCAGTATTTT; CDR3: CASSLNRRGRTDTQYF
size: many; V: TRBV12-3/TRBV12-4; J: TRBJ2-5; D: NA; DNA: TGTGCCAGCAGTCTCACAGGGTCCATCCAAGAGACCCAGTACTTC; CDR3: CASSLTGSIQETQYF
size: many; V: TRBV20-1; J: TRBJ1-6; D: NA; DNA: TGCAGTGCCCCCCGGGACTCGAGTTCTACACCCCTCCACTTT; CDR3: CSAPRDSSSTPLHF
size: few; V: TRBV19; J: TRBJ1-5; D: TRBD1; DNA: TGTGCCAGTAGTATCGGTTACCCCTCATGGGACAGGGAAAATCAGCCCCAGCATTTT; CDR3: CASSIGYPSWDRENQPQHF
size: few; V: TRBV10-3; J: TRBJ1-3; D: NA; DNA: TGTGCCATCAGTGAGTCCATACGGGACACCATATATTTT; CDR3: CAISESIRDTIYF
size: NA; V: TRBV6-1; J: TRBJ2-7; D: NA; DNA: TGTGCCAGCAGGGTCCGTGAGGCCGCTTACTACGAGCAGTACTTC; CDR3: CASRVREAAYYEQYF
size: NA; V: TRBV11-2; J: TRBJ2-1; D: NA; DNA: TGTGCCAGCAGCTTAGGAACTACTCCCTACAATGAGCAGTTCTTC; CDR3: CASSLGTTPYNEQFF
size: many; V: TRBV7-9; J: TRBJ1-2; D: NA; DNA: TGTGCCAGCAGCTTAGTGGGACCCCTGATCAGTCCTAACTATGGCTACACCTTC; CDR3: CASSLVGPLISPNYGYTF
size: NA; V: TRBV5-1; J: TRBJ2-2; D: NA; DNA: TGCGCCAGCAGCGTAGGGGCCGGGGAGCTGCTTTTT; CDR3: CASSVGAGELLF
size: NA; V: TRBV12-3/TRBV12-4; J: TRBJ2-1; D: NA; DNA: TGTGCCAGCAGTTTAGTAGGGGGGCCCTCCAACAATGAGCAGTTCTTC; CDR3: CASSLVGGPSNNEQFF